This T cell receptor beta chain was identified in a study of cytomegalovirus exposure and HLA in healthy donors. Study-level background: Around 77 million unique TCRs from HLA-typed donors made up an early data release. Overall study results and limits: Altogether, 150 to 200 TCR beta chains were recorded as cytomegalovirus-associated.

Note on this clone: Its antigen is as yet unknown.

This CDR3 contains 14 residues. Per the germline V gene, CDR1 is LGHNA and CDR2 is YNFKEQ. The PCR contained 60 Vbeta and 13 Jbeta primers. The assay was immunoSEQ multiplex PCR, and TCRdb's table has in-frame clones only and misses some. This table has 100,000 to 150,000 clones, about 85% appearing once. The V gene is TRBV4-2, the J gene TRBJ2-5; D perhaps matches TRBD1 (6 bases). The J call may be faulty, since TRBJ2-7 better matches the DNA end. The clonotype comes from a boy under 18 in good health and CMV-seronegative. The sample comprised PBMCs. CDR3 nucleotide sequence: TGTGCCAGCAGCCCCACAGGGATCAACTACGAGCAGTACTTC. This sequence encodes CASSPTGINYEQYF.